The 19 T cell receptor beta chains listed next were all sequenced from one sample in a study of shared clonotypes between healthy human individuals (dated by TCRdb to 2020 to 2022). Libraries were prepared through the immunoSEQ multiplex PCR assay. Not all clones reach the TCRdb copy of this immuneACCESS table, which keeps in-frame sequences only. Checked studies attribute under half of the gap to unresolved V genes and leave the rest unexplained. The sample contains 1,500,000 or so clones, 98% of them found a single time. The ten largest clones represent about 0.35% of the sample. The material sequenced was naive CD4+ T cells sorted from blood. This specimen's cell subset or site label, per the study, means: CD45RA+ positively selected. All receptors derive from a man in his thirties or forties in good health.

V usage is TRBV4-2 and J usage is TRBJ1-4; tentative D call: TRBD1 (6 bases). The CDR3 length is 16 residues. The V end lost 0 bases, the J end lost 8 bases, and 16 bases lay between the germline ends. Germline V lookup: CDR1 LGHNA, CDR2 YNFKEQ. CDR3 sequence: CASSQDQGGNDEKLFF. In DNA, the CDR3 is TGTGCCAGCAGCCAAGATCAAGGGGGTAACGACGAAAAACTGTTTTTT.

V and J are TRBV15 and TRBJ2-7, with 9 bases matching TRBD1. With 10 bases clipped from V and 1 base from J, the junction kept 20 bases outside the gene matches. CDR1 is LNHNV, CDR2 YYDKDF, per germline (reference sequence). The CDR3 extends over 18 amino acids. Here the CDR3 DNA reads TGTGCCAACCCTCAAAATCATACCGGGACAGGGATATCCTACGAGCAGTACTTC. As protein: CANPQNHTGTGISYEQYF.

J is TRBJ2-1 and V is TRBV6-6; 9 nucleotides line up with TRBD2. V lost 4 bases to trimming and J lost 4 bases; unmatched junction nucleotides: 5. CDR1 is MNHNY, CDR2 SVGAGI, per germline (reference sequence). The CDR3 covers 15 residues. The CDR3 bases are TGTGCCAGCAGTTCTGGCGGGAGGGCGTACAATGAGCAGTTCTTC. Protein: CASSSGGRAYNEQFF.

The chain recombines TRBV5-6 with TRBJ2-1; D is undetermined. The CDR3 sequence is 13 residues long. The germline V gene has CDR1 SGHDT and CDR2 YYEEEE. Between the trimmed V and J ends, which lost 1 base and 5 bases, there was a span of 7 bases. CDR3 loop: CASSLLLNNEQFF. The DNA of the CDR3 is TGTGCCAGCAGCTTGTTACTAAACAATGAGCAGTTCTTC.

This clone was found once. The chain employs TRBV19 and TRBJ2-7; D not certain. CDR1 is LNHDA, CDR2 SQIVND, per germline (reference sequence). The CDR3 covers 12 residues. V dropped 5 bases and J dropped 3 bases, with 8 bases sitting between them. CDR3 in amino acids: CASSLDGYEQYF. The CDR3 DNA follows: TGTGCCAGTAGTTTGGATGGCTACGAGCAGTACTTC.

The chain couples TRBV4-1 to TRBJ1-2; TRBD1 is a possible D gene (6 bases). CDR3 length: 14 amino acids. V was shortened by 1 base and J by 4 bases, with 10 bases between the two germline ends. CDR1 is MGHRA and CDR2 is YSYEKL in the germline V gene. CDR3 DNA: TGCGCCAGCAGCCAAGCGACAGGAACCTATGGCTACACCTTC. The encoded protein is CASSQATGTYGYTF.

This rearrangement joins TRBV7-9 to TRBJ1-5; maybe TRBD1 (6 bases). Germline V lookup: CDR1 SEHNR, CDR2 FQNEAQ (reference sequence). V lost 4 bases to trimming and J lost 3 bases, with 10 bases between them. This CDR3 contains 14 residues. The CDR3 is CASSWWDTNQPQHF. The CDR3 DNA follows: TGTGCCAGCAGCTGGTGGGACACCAATCAGCCCCAGCATTTT.

V gene TRBV14 combines with J gene TRBJ2-3; no firm D call. Trimming stripped 3 bases from V and 2 bases from J, with 6 bases between. Germline V gives CDR1 SGHDN, CDR2 FVKESK. The CDR3 is 13 residues long. The CDR3 region has the DNA TGTGCCAGCAGCCAGACGGTCACAGATACGCAGTATTTT. Protein: CASSQTVTDTQYF. Drawing the rest from reference TRBV14 and TRBJ2-3, the complete variable domain is EAGVTQFPSHSVIEKGQTVTLRCDPISGHDNLYWYRRVMGKEIKFLLHFVKESKQDESGMPNNRFLAERTGGTYSTLKVQPAELEDSGVYFCASSQTVTDTQYFGPGTRLTVL.

V gene TRBV27 combines with J gene TRBJ1-5, with a possible D match to TRBD1 (6 bases). The length of the CDR3 is 18 residues. CDR1 MNHEY and CDR2 SMNVEV come from the germline V gene (reference sequence). Trimming removed 6 bases from V and 5 bases from J, with 26 bases in between. The DNA of the CDR3 is TGTGCCAGCAGCCCCGAGGGCGCCCGTAACAGGGAACATCAGCCCCAGCATTTT. Its protein product is CASSPEGARNREHQPQHF.

The V gene is TRBV7-2, the J gene TRBJ2-7; D is possibly TRBD1 (5 bases). Germline V CDR1 and CDR2: SGHTA, FQGNSA. There are 14 residues in the CDR3. The V end was cut by 5 bases, the J end by 4 bases, with 15 bases between. For the CDR3, the DNA is TGTGCCAGCAGCCTCTCAGGGAACGCTTACGAGCAGTACTTC. It is translated as CASSLSGNAYEQYF.

This sequence joins TRBV5-4 and TRBJ2-1; the D gene is possibly TRBD2 (5 bases). Germline lookup yields CDR1 SGHNT and CDR2 YYREEE (reference sequence). This CDR3 is 15 amino acids long. Trimming took 0 bases from V and 9 from J, leaving 16 bases between them. The CDR3, as DNA: TGTGCCAGCAGCTTGGATCTAGCTAGCCAACGTGAGCAGTTCTTC. It codes for CASSLDLASQREQFF.

The chain joins TRBV9 to TRBJ1-2, with 9 positions matching TRBD1. Looked up from germline, CDR1 is SGDLS and CDR2 is YYNGEE. The junction had 1 base not matched to a gene; V was cut back by 3 bases and J by 4 bases. CDR3 size: 13 residues. CDR3 in amino acids: CASSGQGGYGYTF. CDR3 DNA sequence: TGTGCCAGCAGCGGACAGGGGGGCTATGGCTACACCTTC.

The CDR3 DNA is TGTGCCAGCAGCTCCGGGGGGCTCAGACGCGCCGAGCAGTACTTC. Translating it yields CASSSGGLRRAEQYF. The chain is built from TRBV7-8 and TRBJ2-7; weak D call: TRBD2 (7 bases). Germline V gene sequence: CDR1 SGHVS, CDR2 FQNEAQ. Trimming removed 4 bases from V and 6 bases from J, with 19 bases in between. This CDR3 spans 15 amino acids.

This chain uses TRBV19 with TRBJ2-2; D gene ambiguous. V was pared by 3 bases and J by 5 bases, with 10 bases between. From germline, CDR1 is LNHDA and CDR2 SQIVND (reference sequence). This CDR3 has 14 amino acids. The chain's CDR3 is CASSMNYGTGELFF. As DNA, the CDR3 is TGTGCCAGTAGTATGAACTATGGAACCGGGGAGCTGTTTTTT.

CDR3 nucleotides: TGTGCCAGCAGCCAATTGGGGACAACAACTACCGAGCAGTACTTC. It is translated as CASSQLGTTTTEQYF. The gene calls are TRBV14 and TRBJ2-7; weak D call: TRBD1 (6 bases). Trimming left V 2 bases short and J 6 bases short, with 17 bases between. The germline V gene encodes CDR1 SGHDN and CDR2 FVKESK. The CDR3 runs 15 residues.

CDR3 protein: CASTTRETQYF. In DNA form, the CDR3 reads TGTGCCAGCACCACCCGGGAGACCCAGTACTTC. V is TRBV28 and J is TRBJ2-5; D uncertain. The CDR3 is 11 amino acids. V dropped 7 bases and J dropped 5 bases, with 8 bases sitting between them. Germline lookup yields CDR1 MDHEN and CDR2 SYDVKM.

This chain uses TRBV5-1 with TRBJ2-3; 9 nucleotides agree with TRBD2. The CDR3 has 18 amino acids. Germline assignment: CDR1 SGHRS and CDR2 YFSETQ. V lost 2 bases to trimming and J lost 0 bases; unmatched junction nucleotides: 10. CDR3 nucleotide sequence: TGCGCCAGCAGCTTTGGCGGGAGGGCCGCCTCTAGCACAGATACGCAGTATTTT. Translating gives CASSFGGRAASSTDTQYF.

This sequence joins TRBV18 and TRBJ2-7; D perhaps matches TRBD1 (6 bases). Trimming stripped 5 bases from V and 4 bases from J, with 12 bases between. There are 13 residues in the CDR3. From germline, CDR1 is KGHSH and CDR2 LQKENI. DNA of the CDR3: TGTGCCAGCTCAATAGGGACAAGTTACGAGCAGTACTTC. The encoded protein is CASSIGTSYEQYF. Complete variable domain (other parts from reference TRBV18 and TRBJ2-7): NAGVMQNPRHLVRRRGQEARLRCSPMKGHSHVYWYRQLPEEGLKFMVYLQKENIIDESGMPKERFSAEFPKEGPSILRIQQVVRGDSAAYFCASSIGTSYEQYFGPGTRLTVT.

This clone was detected once. The rearrangement joins TRBV7-9 to TRBJ2-1; maybe TRBD2 (5 bases). Deletions cut 5 bases from V and 9 bases from J, with 8 bases between. The CDR3 consists of 11 residues. The germline CDR1 and CDR2 sequences are SEHNR and FQNEAQ (reference sequence). The CDR3 DNA reads as TGTGCCAGCAGCCAAGGGAGTGAGCAGTTCTTC. As protein: CASSQGSEQFF.